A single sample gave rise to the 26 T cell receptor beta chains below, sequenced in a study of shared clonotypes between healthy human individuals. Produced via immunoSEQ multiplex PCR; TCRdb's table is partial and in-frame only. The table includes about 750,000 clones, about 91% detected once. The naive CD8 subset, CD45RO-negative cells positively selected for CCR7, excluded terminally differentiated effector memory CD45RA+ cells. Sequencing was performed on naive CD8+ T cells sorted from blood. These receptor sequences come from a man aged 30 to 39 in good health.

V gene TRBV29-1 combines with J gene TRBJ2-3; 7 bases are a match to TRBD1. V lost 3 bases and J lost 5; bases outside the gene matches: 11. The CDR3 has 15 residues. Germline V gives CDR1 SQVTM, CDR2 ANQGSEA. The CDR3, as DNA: TGCAGCGTTGAGGTTGTGACAGGGACGGGAGATACGCAGTATTTT. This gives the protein CSVEVVTGTGDTQYF.

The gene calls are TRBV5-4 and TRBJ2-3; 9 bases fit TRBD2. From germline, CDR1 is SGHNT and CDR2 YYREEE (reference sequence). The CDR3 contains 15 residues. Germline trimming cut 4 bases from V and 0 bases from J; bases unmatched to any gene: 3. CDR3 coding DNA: TGTGCCAGCAGCCCTAGCGGGATGAGCACAGATACGCAGTATTTT. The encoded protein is CASSPSGMSTDTQYF.

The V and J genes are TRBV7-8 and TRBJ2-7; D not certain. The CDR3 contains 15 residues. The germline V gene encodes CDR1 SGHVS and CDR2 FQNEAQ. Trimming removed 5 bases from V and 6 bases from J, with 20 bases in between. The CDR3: CASSRLGPTIGEQYF. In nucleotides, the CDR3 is TGTGCCAGCAGCCGACTCGGACCGACAATCGGCGAGCAGTACTTC.

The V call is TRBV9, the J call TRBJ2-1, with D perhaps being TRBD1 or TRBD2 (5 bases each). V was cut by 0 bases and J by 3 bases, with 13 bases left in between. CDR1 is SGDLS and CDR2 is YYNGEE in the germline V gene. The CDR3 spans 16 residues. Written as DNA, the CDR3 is TGTGCCAGCAGCGTAGATTGGGGCGGAGGCTACAATGAGCAGTTCTTC. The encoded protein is CASSVDWGGGYNEQFF.

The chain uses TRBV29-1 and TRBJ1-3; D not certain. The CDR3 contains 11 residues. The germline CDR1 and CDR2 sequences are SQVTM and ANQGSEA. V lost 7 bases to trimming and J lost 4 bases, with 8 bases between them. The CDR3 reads CSGDNGNTIYF. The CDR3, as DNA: TGCAGCGGAGACAACGGAAACACCATATATTTT. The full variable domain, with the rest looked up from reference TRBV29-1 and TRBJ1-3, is SAVISQKPSRDICQRGTSLTIQCQVDSQVTMMFWYRQQPGQSLTLIATANQGSEATYESGFVIDKFPISRPNLTFSTLTVSNMSPEDSSIYLCSGDNGNTIYFGEGSWLTVV.

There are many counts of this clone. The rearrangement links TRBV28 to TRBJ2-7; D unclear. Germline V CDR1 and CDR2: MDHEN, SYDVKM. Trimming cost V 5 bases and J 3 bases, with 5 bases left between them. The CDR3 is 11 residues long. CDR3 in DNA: TGTGCCAGCAGTCAACACTACGAGCAGTACTTC. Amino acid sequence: CASSQHYEQYF.

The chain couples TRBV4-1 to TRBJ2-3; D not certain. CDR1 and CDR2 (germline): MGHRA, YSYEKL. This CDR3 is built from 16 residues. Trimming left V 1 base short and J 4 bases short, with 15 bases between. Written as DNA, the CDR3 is TGCGCCAGCAGCCAAGGCATTGTCCCTAGGTCAGATACGCAGTATTTT. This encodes CASSQGIVPRSDTQYF.

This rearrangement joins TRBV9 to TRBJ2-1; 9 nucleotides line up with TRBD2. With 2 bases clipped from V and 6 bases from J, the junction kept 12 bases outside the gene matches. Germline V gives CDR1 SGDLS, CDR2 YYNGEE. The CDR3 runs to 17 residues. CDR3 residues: CASSVFRAGGPGNEQFF. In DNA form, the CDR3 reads TGTGCCAGCAGCGTGTTTAGGGCGGGAGGGCCTGGCAATGAGCAGTTCTTC.

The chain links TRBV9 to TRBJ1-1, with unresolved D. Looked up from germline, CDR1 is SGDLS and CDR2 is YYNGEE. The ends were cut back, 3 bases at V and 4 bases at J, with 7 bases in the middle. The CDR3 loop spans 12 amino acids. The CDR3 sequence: CASSARATEAFF. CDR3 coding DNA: TGTGCCAGCAGCGCCCGGGCCACTGAAGCTTTCTTT. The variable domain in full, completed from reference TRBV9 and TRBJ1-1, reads DSGVTQTPKHLITATGQRVTLRCSPRSGDLSVYWYQQSLDQGLQFLIQYYNGEERAKGNILERFSAQQFPDLHSELNLSSLELGDSALYFCASSARATEAFFGQGTRLTVV.

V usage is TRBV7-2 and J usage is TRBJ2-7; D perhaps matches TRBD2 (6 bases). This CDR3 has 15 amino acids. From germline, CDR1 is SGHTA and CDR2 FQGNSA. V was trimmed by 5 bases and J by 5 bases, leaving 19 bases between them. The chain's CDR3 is CASSRGKGAGHEQYF. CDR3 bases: TGTGCCAGCAGCCGGGGGAAGGGCGCGGGCCACGAGCAGTACTTC.

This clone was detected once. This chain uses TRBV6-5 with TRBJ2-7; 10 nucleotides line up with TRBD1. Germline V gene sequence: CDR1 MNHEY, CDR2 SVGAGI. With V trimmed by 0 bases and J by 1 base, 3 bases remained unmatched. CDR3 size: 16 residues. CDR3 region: CASSYSKDRGSYEQYF. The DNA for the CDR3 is TGTGCCAGCAGTTACTCTAAGGACAGGGGGTCCTACGAGCAGTACTTC.

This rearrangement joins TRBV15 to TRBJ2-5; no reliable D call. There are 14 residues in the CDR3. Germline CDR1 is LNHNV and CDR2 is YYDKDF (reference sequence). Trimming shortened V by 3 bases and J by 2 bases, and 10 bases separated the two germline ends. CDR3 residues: CATSRERLQETQYF. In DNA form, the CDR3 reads TGTGCCACCAGCAGGGAACGTTTGCAAGAGACCCAGTACTTC.

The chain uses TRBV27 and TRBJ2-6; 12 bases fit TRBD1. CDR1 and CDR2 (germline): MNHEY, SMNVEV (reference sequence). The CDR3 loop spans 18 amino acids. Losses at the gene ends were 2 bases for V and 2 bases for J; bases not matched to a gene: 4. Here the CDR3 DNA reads TGTGCCAGCAGTTTAGGGGACAGGGGGCCGACTGGGGCCAACGTCCTGACTTTC. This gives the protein CASSLGDRGPTGANVLTF.

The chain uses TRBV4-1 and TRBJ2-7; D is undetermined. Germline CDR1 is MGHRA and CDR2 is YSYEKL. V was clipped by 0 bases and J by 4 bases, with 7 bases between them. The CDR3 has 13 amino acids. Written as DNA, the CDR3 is TGCGCCAGCAGCCAAGAGCCTCAGTACGAGCAGTACTTC. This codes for CASSQEPQYEQYF.

The CDR3 DNA reads TGTGCCAGCAGCTCCACAGGGGGGATCTATGGCTACACCTTC. Protein product: CASSSTGGIYGYTF. The chain joins TRBV9 to TRBJ1-2, with 8 bases matching TRBD1. Looked up from germline, CDR1 is SGDLS and CDR2 is YYNGEE. The CDR3 is 14 amino acids. After removal of 4 bases from V and 4 bases from J, the junction contained 6 bases not matched to a gene.

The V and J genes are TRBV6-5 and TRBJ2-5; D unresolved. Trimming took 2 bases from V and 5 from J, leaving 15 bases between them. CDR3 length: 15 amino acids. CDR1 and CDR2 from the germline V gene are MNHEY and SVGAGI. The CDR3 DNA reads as TGTGCCAGCAGTTACACCCCGCGTGGGTACGAGACCCAGTACTTC. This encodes CASSYTPRGYETQYF.

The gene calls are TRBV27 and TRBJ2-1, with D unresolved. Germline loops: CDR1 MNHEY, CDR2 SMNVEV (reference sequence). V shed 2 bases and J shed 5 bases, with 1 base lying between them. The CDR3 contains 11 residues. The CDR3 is CASSLDNEQFF. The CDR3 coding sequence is TGTGCCAGCAGTTTAGACAATGAGCAGTTCTTC.

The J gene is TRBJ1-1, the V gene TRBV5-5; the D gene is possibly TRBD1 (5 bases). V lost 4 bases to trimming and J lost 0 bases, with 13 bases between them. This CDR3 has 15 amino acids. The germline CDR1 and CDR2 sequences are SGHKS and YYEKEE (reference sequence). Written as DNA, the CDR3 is TGTGCCAGCAGCATAAGTCGGGGGGTGAACACTGAAGCTTTCTTT. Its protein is CASSISRGVNTEAFF.

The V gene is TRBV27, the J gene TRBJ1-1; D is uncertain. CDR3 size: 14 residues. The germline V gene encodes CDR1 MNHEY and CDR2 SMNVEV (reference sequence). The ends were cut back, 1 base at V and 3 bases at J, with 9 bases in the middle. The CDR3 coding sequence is TGTGCCAGCAGTTTATTGAGGGATGACACTGAAGCTTTCTTT. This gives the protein CASSLLRDDTEAFF.

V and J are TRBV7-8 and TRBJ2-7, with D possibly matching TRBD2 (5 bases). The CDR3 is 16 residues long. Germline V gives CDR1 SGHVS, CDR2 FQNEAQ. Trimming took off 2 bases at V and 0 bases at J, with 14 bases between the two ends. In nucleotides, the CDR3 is TGTGCCAGCAGCTTACCGCCTGGACTTCCCTCCTACGAGCAGTACTTC. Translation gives CASSLPPGLPSYEQYF.

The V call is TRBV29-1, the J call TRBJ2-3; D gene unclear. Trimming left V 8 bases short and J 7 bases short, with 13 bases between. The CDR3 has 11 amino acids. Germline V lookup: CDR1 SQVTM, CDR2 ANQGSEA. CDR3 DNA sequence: TGCAGCTCGAGTAGTGGGAATACGCAGTATTTT. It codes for CSSSSGNTQYF.

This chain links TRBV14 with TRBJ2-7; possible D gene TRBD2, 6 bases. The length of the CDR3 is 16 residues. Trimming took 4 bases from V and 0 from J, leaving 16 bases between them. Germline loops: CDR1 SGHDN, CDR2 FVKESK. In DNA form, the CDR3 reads TGTGCCAGCAGCCCCCTGACTAGAGACCCCTCCTACGAGCAGTACTTC. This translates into CASSPLTRDPSYEQYF.

This CDR3 reads CASSLRAPAVETQYF. Written as DNA, the CDR3 is TGTGCCAGCAGCTTACGAGCCCCTGCGGTGGAGACCCAGTACTTC. V and J are TRBV7-9 and TRBJ2-5; no clear D. The V end lost 2 bases, the J end lost 5 bases, and 15 bases lay between the germline ends. In germline, CDR1 is SEHNR, CDR2 FQNEAQ (reference sequence). The CDR3 covers 15 residues.

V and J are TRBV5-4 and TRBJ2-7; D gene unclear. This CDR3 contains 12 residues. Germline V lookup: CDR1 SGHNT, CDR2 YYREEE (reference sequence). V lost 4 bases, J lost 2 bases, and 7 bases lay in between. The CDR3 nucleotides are TGTGCCAGCAGCGAGAATGCCTACGAGCAGTACTTC. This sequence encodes CASSENAYEQYF.

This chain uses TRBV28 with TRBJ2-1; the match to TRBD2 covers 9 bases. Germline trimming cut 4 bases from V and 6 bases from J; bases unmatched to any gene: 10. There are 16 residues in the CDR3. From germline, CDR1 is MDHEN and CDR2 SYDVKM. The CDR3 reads CASSYIAGARGNEQFF. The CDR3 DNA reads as TGTGCCAGCAGTTATATAGCGGGAGCCAGGGGCAATGAGCAGTTCTTC.

The DNA for the CDR3 is TGTGCCAGCAGCTCCGGAGTGGGGGACCGGAAGACCCAGTACTTC. The encoded protein is CASSSGVGDRKTQYF. The chain has TRBV7-9 and TRBJ2-5; D is possibly TRBD1 or TRBD2 (5 bases each). The germline V gene encodes CDR1 SEHNR and CDR2 FQNEAQ (reference sequence). This CDR3 is built from 15 residues. The V gene lost 4 bases and the J gene lost 6 bases, with 18 bases spanning the gap.